This TCR beta chain emerged from a study of molecular identifiers for immune sequencing clone quantification. Study at large: Four of five splits of RNA from about 20,000 or 100,000 naive CD8 cells were sequenced in replicates.

Previously reported methods and listed TCR primers produced the bulk TCR libraries. Using its own MiXCR run on the PCR reads, TCRdb lists one record per CDR3 protein. The sample includes roughly 320,000 distinct CDR3 sequences, 20% to 25% of them seen just once. The TCR originated in a human donor in good health. Some libraries in this study had Jurkat cell RNA spiked in. Sequencing was performed on naive CD8+ T cells from blood, with Jurkat cell RNA spiked in. Stated subset: FACS-sorted CD8+CD4-CCR7+CD45RA+ naive T cells.

CDR3 in DNA: TGCAGTGCTAGAGATCCCCCTAGCGGGTTCTACGAGCAGTACTTC. It codes for CSARDPPSGFYEQYF. The V call is TRBV20-1, the J call TRBJ2-7, with TRBD2 matching over 8 bases. This CDR3 is 15 amino acids long. CDR1 DFQATT and CDR2 SNEGSKA come from the germline V gene (reference sequence). V shed 0 bases, J shed 3 bases, and the junction held 7 bases outside the gene matches.